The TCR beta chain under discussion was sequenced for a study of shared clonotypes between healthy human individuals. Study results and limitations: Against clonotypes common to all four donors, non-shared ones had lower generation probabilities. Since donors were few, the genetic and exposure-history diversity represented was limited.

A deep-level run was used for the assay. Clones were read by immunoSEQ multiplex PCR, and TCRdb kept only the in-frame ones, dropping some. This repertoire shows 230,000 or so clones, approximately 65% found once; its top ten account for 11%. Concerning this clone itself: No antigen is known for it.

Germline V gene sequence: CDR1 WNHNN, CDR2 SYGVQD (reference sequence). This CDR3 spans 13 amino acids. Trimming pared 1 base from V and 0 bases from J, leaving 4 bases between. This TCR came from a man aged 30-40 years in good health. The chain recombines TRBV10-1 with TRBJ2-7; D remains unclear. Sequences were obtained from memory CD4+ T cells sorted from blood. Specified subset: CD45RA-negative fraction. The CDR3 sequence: CASSEWDSYEQYF. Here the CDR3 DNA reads TGCGCCAGCAGTGAGTGGGACTCCTACGAGCAGTACTTC.